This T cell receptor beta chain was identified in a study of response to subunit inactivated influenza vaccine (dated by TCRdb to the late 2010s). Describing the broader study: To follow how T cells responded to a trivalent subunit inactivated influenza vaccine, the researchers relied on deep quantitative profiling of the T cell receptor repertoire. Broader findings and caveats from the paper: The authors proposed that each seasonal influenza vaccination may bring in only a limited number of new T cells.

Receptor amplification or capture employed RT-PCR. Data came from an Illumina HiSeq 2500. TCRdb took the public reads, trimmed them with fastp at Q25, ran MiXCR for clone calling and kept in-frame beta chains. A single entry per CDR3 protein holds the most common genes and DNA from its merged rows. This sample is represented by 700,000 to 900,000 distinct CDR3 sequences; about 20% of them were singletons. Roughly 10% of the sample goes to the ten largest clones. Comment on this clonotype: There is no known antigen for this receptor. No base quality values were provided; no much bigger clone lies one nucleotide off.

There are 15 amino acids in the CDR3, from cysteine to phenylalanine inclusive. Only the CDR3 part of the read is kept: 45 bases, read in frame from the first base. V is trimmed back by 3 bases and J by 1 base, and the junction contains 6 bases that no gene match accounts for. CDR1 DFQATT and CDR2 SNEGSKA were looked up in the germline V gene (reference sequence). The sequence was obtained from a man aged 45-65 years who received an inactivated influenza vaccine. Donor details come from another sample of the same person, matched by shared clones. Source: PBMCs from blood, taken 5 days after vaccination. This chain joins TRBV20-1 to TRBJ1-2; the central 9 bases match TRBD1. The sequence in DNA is TGCAGTGCTAGTAAACAGGGGGCCGTTAACTATGGCTACACCTTC. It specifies CSASKQGAVNYGYTF.